This is a list of T cell receptor beta chains from one sample in a study of HIV-infected patients and healthy controls. Via MiXCR, TCRdb re-called the 5' RACE reads, giving one row per CDR3 protein. Of about 15,000 distinct CDR3 sequences listed, 9.4% are singletons. Sequenced: blood. The receptors derive from an adult in good health. The CDR3 runs from the conserved cysteine through the conserved F or W. A D gene is named only where the DNA matches it firmly. A clone size is listed for some rows: how often the clone was seen (once, few, many), or a class if it is expanded.

D gene: -; V gene: TRBV20-1; clone size: many; J gene: TRBJ2-1; CDR3 protein: CSANPAGYNEQFF; CDR3 DNA: TGCAGTGCTAATCCTGCGGGTTACAATGAGCAGTTCTTC
D gene: TRBD2; V gene: TRBV20-1; clone size: medium-sized; J gene: TRBJ2-1; CDR3 protein: CSARDPGLTYNEQFF; CDR3 DNA: TGCAGTGCTAGAGATCCGGGACTAACCTACAATGAGCAGTTCTTC
D gene: TRBD2; V gene: TRBV12-3/TRBV12-4; clone size: many; J gene: TRBJ2-1; CDR3 protein: CASSLPGLAGRGGEQFF; CDR3 DNA: TGTGCCAGCAGTTTGCCGGGACTAGCGGGACGAGGGGGTGAGCAGTTCTTC
D gene: -; V gene: TRBV5-1; clone size: few; J gene: TRBJ2-5; CDR3 protein: CASSYSGFQETQYF; CDR3 DNA: TGCGCCAGCAGTTATTCGGGATTCCAAGAGACCCAGTACTTC
D gene: TRBD2; V gene: TRBV7-8; clone size: medium-sized; J gene: TRBJ2-5; CDR3 protein: CASRLAELQETQYF; CDR3 DNA: TGTGCCAGCAGACTAGCGGAACTTCAAGAGACCCAGTACTTC
D gene: -; V gene: TRBV11-2; clone size: -; J gene: TRBJ2-3; CDR3 protein: CASSFLDPTDTQYF; CDR3 DNA: TGTGCCAGCAGCTTTTTGGATCCCACAGATACGCAGTATTTT
D gene: TRBD1; V gene: TRBV3-1; clone size: many; J gene: TRBJ1-6; CDR3 protein: CASSQNRDRAANSPLHF; CDR3 DNA: TGTGCCAGCAGCCAAAACCGGGACAGGGCAGCTAATTCACCCCTCCACTTT
D gene: -; V gene: TRBV6-5; clone size: many; J gene: TRBJ2-7; CDR3 protein: CASSYSSGTGTYEQYF; CDR3 DNA: TGTGCCAGCAGTTACTCCTCAGGGACGGGGACCTACGAGCAGTACTTC
D gene: TRBD2; V gene: TRBV28; clone size: many; J gene: TRBJ2-3; CDR3 protein: CASSLYTSGSTDTQYF; CDR3 DNA: TGTGCCAGCAGTTTGTACACTAGCGGGAGCACAGATACGCAGTATTTT
D gene: -; V gene: TRBV27; clone size: many; J gene: TRBJ2-2; CDR3 protein: CASSSSLRGRSTGELFF; CDR3 DNA: TGTGCCAGCAGTAGTTCCCTTCGGGGGCGCAGCACCGGGGAGCTGTTTTTT
D gene: TRBD1; V gene: TRBV29-1; clone size: many; J gene: TRBJ2-1; CDR3 protein: CSVLGTGFDEQFF; CDR3 DNA: TGCAGCGTTTTAGGGACAGGGTTCGATGAGCAGTTCTTC
D gene: TRBD1; V gene: TRBV6-8; clone size: few; J gene: TRBJ1-2; CDR3 protein: CASKPRDREDYGYTF; CDR3 DNA: TGTGCCAGCAAACCGCGGGACAGGGAGGACTATGGCTACACCTTC
D gene: TRBD2; V gene: TRBV3-1; clone size: many; J gene: TRBJ2-1; CDR3 protein: CASSLAGVTNEQFF; CDR3 DNA: TGTGCCAGCAGCCTAGCGGGAGTAACCAATGAGCAGTTCTTC
D gene: -; V gene: TRBV19; clone size: few; J gene: TRBJ1-1; CDR3 protein: CASRWGRGNTEAFF; CDR3 DNA: TGTGCCAGTAGGTGGGGCAGGGGGAACACTGAAGCTTTCTTT
D gene: TRBD1; V gene: TRBV20-1; clone size: many; J gene: TRBJ2-3; CDR3 protein: CSAPGQGNPDTQYF; CDR3 DNA: TGCAGTGCTCCGGGACAGGGTAATCCAGATACGCAGTATTTT
D gene: TRBD2; V gene: TRBV30; clone size: few; J gene: TRBJ2-3; CDR3 protein: CAWGGGGGTDTQYF; CDR3 DNA: TGTGCCTGGGGGGGGGGAGGCGGCACAGATACGCAGTATTTT
D gene: -; V gene: TRBV18; clone size: few; J gene: TRBJ1-5; CDR3 protein: CASSPNSNQPQHF; CDR3 DNA: TGTGCCAGCTCACCAAATAGCAATCAGCCCCAGCATTTT
D gene: -; V gene: TRBV5-5; clone size: many; J gene: TRBJ2-1; CDR3 protein: CASSTGLARTNEQFF; CDR3 DNA: TGTGCCAGCAGCACCGGACTCGCAAGGACCAATGAGCAGTTCTTC
D gene: TRBD1; V gene: TRBV11-2; clone size: many; J gene: TRBJ2-7; CDR3 protein: CASSFQGAREQYF; CDR3 DNA: TGTGCCAGCAGCTTCCAGGGGGCGCGCGAGCAGTACTTC
D gene: -; V gene: TRBV7-9; clone size: medium-sized; J gene: TRBJ1-5; CDR3 protein: CASSLGRSSAGPHQPQHF; CDR3 DNA: TGTGCCAGCAGCTTAGGACGGTCCTCGGCGGGTCCCCATCAGCCCCAGCATTTT
D gene: -; V gene: TRBV7-9; clone size: once; J gene: TRBJ2-1; CDR3 protein: CESSSAGVGFNEQFF; CDR3 DNA: TGTGAAAGCAGCTCCGCAGGGGTCGGATTCAATGAGCAGTTCTTC
D gene: -; V gene: TRBV20-1; clone size: medium-sized; J gene: TRBJ2-3; CDR3 protein: CSARSLGQVPTLPTDTQYF; CDR3 DNA: TGCAGTGCTAGATCCTTGGGGCAGGTGCCGACTCTACCTACAGATACGCAGTATTTT
D gene: TRBD2; V gene: TRBV7-2; clone size: few; J gene: TRBJ2-5; CDR3 protein: CASSLSGVQETQYF; CDR3 DNA: TGTGCCAGCAGCCTTAGCGGGGTACAAGAGACCCAGTACTTC
D gene: -; V gene: TRBV7-2; clone size: -; J gene: TRBJ1-2; CDR3 protein: CASSLERNYGYTF; CDR3 DNA: TGTGCCAGCAGCTTAGAGAGGAACTATGGCTACACCTTC
D gene: TRBD1; V gene: TRBV20-1; clone size: few; J gene: TRBJ1-4; CDR3 protein: CSARDDRGNEKLFF; CDR3 DNA: TGCAGTGCTAGAGATGACAGGGGGAATGAAAAACTGTTTTTT